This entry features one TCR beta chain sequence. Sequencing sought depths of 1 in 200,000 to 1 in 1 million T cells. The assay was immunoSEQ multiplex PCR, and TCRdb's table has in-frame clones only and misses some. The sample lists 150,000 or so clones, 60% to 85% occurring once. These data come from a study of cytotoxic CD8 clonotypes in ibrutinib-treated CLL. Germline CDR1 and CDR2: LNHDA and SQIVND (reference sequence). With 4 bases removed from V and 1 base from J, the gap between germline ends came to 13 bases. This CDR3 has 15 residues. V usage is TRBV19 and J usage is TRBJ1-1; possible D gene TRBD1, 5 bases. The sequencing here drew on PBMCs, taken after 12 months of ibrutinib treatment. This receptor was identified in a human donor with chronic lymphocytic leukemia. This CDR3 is CASSTRGAANTEAFF. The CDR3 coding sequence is TGTGCCAGTAGTACCCGAGGGGCGGCGAACACTGAAGCTTTCTTT.